The 32 T cell receptor beta chains presented below share a single source sample, sequenced in a study of shared clonotypes between healthy human individuals. The repertoire was sequenced with immunoSEQ multiplex PCR; TCRdb's copy has only in-frame clones and lacks some. The sample lists 1,400,000 or so clones, approximately 98.5% seen once, with around 0.33% in the top ten. Sequencing was performed on naive CD4+ T cells sorted from blood. Subset reported: CD45RA+ positively selected. These receptors all come from a young man in good health.

This clone appeared once. The chain couples TRBV2 to TRBJ2-3, with D perhaps matching TRBD2 (5 bases). Per germline, CDR1 SNHLY and CDR2 FYNNEI. Trimming took 6 bases from V and 3 from J, leaving 13 bases between them. There are 14 residues in the CDR3. CDR3 sequence reads: CASSAGMSTDTQYF. The CDR3 DNA reads as TGTGCCAGCAGCGCCGGGATGTCGACAGATACGCAGTATTTT.

The chain employs TRBV7-2 and TRBJ1-2; tentative D call: TRBD1 (6 bases). The V and J ends lost 5 bases and 9 bases respectively, with 16 bases between them. Looked up from germline, CDR1 is SGHTA and CDR2 is FQGNSA. CDR3 size: 13 residues. The CDR3 spells CASSHPGGPRYTF. The DNA of the CDR3 is TGTGCCAGCAGCCATCCGGGGGGCCCTCGCTACACCTTC.

On this clone: Other DNA variants within this sample encode the same CDR3. This rearrangement joins TRBV29-1 to TRBJ2-7; D gene ambiguous. This CDR3 contains 11 residues. Germline V gene sequence: CDR1 SQVTM, CDR2 ANQGSEA. Trimming cost V 4 bases and J 2 bases, with 6 bases left between them. CDR3 DNA: TGCAGCGTTGTAAGCCCCTACGAGCAGTACTTC. The encoded protein is CSVVSPYEQYF.

J is TRBJ2-3 and V is TRBV18, with D perhaps TRBD1 (6 bases). The CDR3 spans 14 residues. Deletions cut 6 bases from V and 6 bases from J, with 16 bases between. Germline CDR1 reads KGHSH; CDR2 reads LQKENI. The CDR3 reads CASSPVRGHDTQYF. CDR3 nucleotide sequence: TGTGCCAGCTCGCCTGTCAGGGGACACGATACGCAGTATTTT.

The V and J genes are TRBV2 and TRBJ2-7; 7 bases line up with TRBD2. Germline V gives CDR1 SNHLY, CDR2 FYNNEI. V dropped 5 bases and J dropped 6; count of bases not matched to a gene: 4. The CDR3 length is 12 residues. CDR3 protein: CASSTTSVEQYF. In DNA, the CDR3 is TGTGCCAGCAGTACCACTAGCGTCGAGCAGTACTTC.

This chain uses TRBV5-6 with TRBJ2-7, with D unresolved. The CDR3 runs to 13 residues. V lost 0 bases and J lost 5, with 9 bases in between. Germline-derived CDR1 and CDR2 are SGHDT and YYEEEE. The chain's CDR3 is CASSLVGIDEQYF. CDR3 bases: TGTGCCAGCAGCTTGGTAGGGATCGACGAGCAGTACTTC.

J is TRBJ2-2 and V is TRBV14; TRBD2 agrees at 7 bases. There are 14 residues in the CDR3. V lost 1 base and J lost 6; bases outside the gene matches: 2. The germline V gene encodes CDR1 SGHDN and CDR2 FVKESK. The CDR3 protein is CASSQVGGAGELFF. The DNA for the CDR3 is TGTGCCAGCAGCCAAGTGGGAGGGGCCGGGGAGCTGTTTTTT.

The chain carries TRBV7-8 and TRBJ1-2, with 7 bases identical to TRBD1. Germline V gives CDR1 SGHVS, CDR2 FQNEAQ. With 1 base clipped from V and 7 bases from J, the junction kept 9 bases outside the gene matches. The CDR3 extends over 15 amino acids. The CDR3 region has the DNA TGTGCCAGCAGCTTAGTCCTGACAGGGTCCGGTGGCTACACCTTC. Translation gives CASSLVLTGSGGYTF.

The gene calls are TRBV9 and TRBJ2-3; D is perhaps TRBD1 or TRBD2 (5 bases each). Trimming pared 3 bases from V and 0 bases from J, leaving 11 bases between. Looked up from germline, CDR1 is SGDLS and CDR2 is YYNGEE. CDR3 length: 15 amino acids. DNA for the CDR3: TGTGCCAGCAGCGGCCGGGACCCGAGCACAGATACGCAGTATTTT. Translating gives CASSGRDPSTDTQYF.

Note on this clone: The same CDR3 also results from other DNA sequences found in this sample. The V gene is TRBV5-1, the J gene TRBJ2-2; no firm D call. Germline V lookup: CDR1 SGHRS, CDR2 YFSETQ. The ends were cut back, 5 bases at V and 4 bases at J, with 9 bases in the middle. The CDR3 spans 13 residues. CDR3 sequence reads: CASSLLPTGELFF. The CDR3 DNA is TGCGCCAGCAGTTTACTTCCCACCGGGGAGCTGTTTTTT.

On this clone: This specimen includes other DNA sequences encoding the same CDR3. The CDR3 DNA is TGCGCCAGCAGCCAAGATCGGGTTTCCGGGGAGCTGTTTTTT. Protein sequence: CASSQDRVSGELFF. The chain is built from TRBV4-1 and TRBJ2-2; no definite D call. V was shortened by 0 bases and J by 6 bases, with 8 bases between the two germline ends. CDR1 and CDR2 from the germline V gene are MGHRA and YSYEKL. This CDR3 has 14 residues.

The rearrangement uses TRBV7-9 and TRBJ1-2; D is ambiguous. The CDR3 is 12 amino acids. Germline CDR1 is SEHNR and CDR2 is FQNEAQ (reference sequence). The V and J ends lost 2 bases and 8 bases respectively, with 9 bases between them. CDR3 in amino acids: CASSLSEGGYTF. CDR3 bases: TGTGCCAGCAGCTTAAGTGAGGGAGGCTACACCTTC. Combining the CDR3 with reference TRBV7-9 and TRBJ1-2 gives the whole variable domain DTGVSQNPRHKITKRGQNVTFRCDPISEHNRLYWYRQTLGQGPEFLTYFQNEAQLEKSRLLSDRFSAERPKGSFSTLEIQRTEQGDSAMYLCASSLSEGGYTFGSGTRLTVV.

This chain connects TRBV5-1 to TRBJ2-5; 7 bases agree with TRBD2. This CDR3 is 16 amino acids long. The trim removed 5 bases at V and 2 bases at J, leaving 12 bases unmatched. Per germline, CDR1 SGHRS and CDR2 YFSETQ. CDR3 sequence (DNA): TGCGCCAGCAGTGGGAAGCGGGATAAGAGTCAAGAGACCCAGTACTTC. Protein product: CASSGKRDKSQETQYF.

The chain employs TRBV10-2 and TRBJ2-3; 11 nucleotides match TRBD2. CDR3 length: 15 residues. J lost 3 bases, V lost 6 bases, and 5 bases had no gene match. Germline V lookup: CDR1 WSHSY, CDR2 SAAADI. The DNA for the CDR3 is TGCGCCAGCAGACCCGGGACTAGCGGAACAGATACGCAGTATTTT. Translation: CASRPGTSGTDTQYF.

This chain uses TRBV5-1 with TRBJ2-3; 8 nucleotides agree with TRBD1. This CDR3 has 12 residues. CDR1 and CDR2 from the germline V gene are SGHRS and YFSETQ. The V gene end was trimmed by 4 bases and the J gene end by 10 bases; junction bases not matched to a gene: 5. The CDR3 loop is CASSPDRGAQYF. CDR3 in DNA: TGCGCCAGCAGCCCAGACAGGGGCGCGCAGTATTTT.

The V call is TRBV6-5, the J call TRBJ1-4; D not certain. The germline V and J ends were trimmed by 6 bases and 2 bases, with 10 bases remaining between them. Germline CDR1 is MNHEY and CDR2 is SVGAGI. This CDR3 comprises 14 residues. The CDR3 reads CASSPLWTNEKLFF. CDR3 in DNA: TGTGCCAGCAGCCCCCTGTGGACTAATGAAAAACTGTTTTTT.

The genes are TRBV5-1 and TRBJ2-5, with D possibly TRBD2 on 5 matching bases. Germline V CDR1 and CDR2: SGHRS, YFSETQ. The CDR3 extends over 14 amino acids. The V end lost 4 bases, the J end lost 3 bases, and 13 bases lay between the germline ends. CDR3 loop: CASSLNGEKETQYF. The CDR3, as DNA: TGCGCCAGCAGCCTTAACGGGGAAAAAGAGACCCAGTACTTC.

The chain couples TRBV5-1 to TRBJ2-2; TRBD1 matches 10 bases. CDR3 size: 17 residues. J lost 6 bases, V lost 4 bases, and 12 bases had no gene match. The germline CDR1 and CDR2 sequences are SGHRS and YFSETQ. CDR3 loop: CASSRGQGSWRAGELFF. The CDR3 coding sequence is TGCGCCAGCAGCAGGGGACAGGGGTCCTGGAGGGCCGGGGAGCTGTTTTTT.

The CDR3 sequence is CASSPIWNAEQYF. The CDR3 region has the DNA TGTGCCAGCAGCCCGATATGGAATGCCGAGCAGTACTTC. The rearrangement links TRBV5-5 to TRBJ2-7; D remains ambiguous. V lost 4 bases to trimming and J lost 6 bases, with 14 bases between them. Germline-derived CDR1 and CDR2 are SGHKS and YYEKEE (reference sequence). CDR3 length: 13 amino acids.

The CDR3 bases are TGCGCCAGCAGCCCCGACCGGGACTGGAATGAAAAACTGTTTTTT. It yields the protein CASSPDRDWNEKLFF. The chain recombines TRBV5-1 with TRBJ1-4, with D perhaps matching TRBD1 (5 bases). V was cut by 4 bases and J by 5 bases, with 15 bases left in between. Germline V CDR1 and CDR2: SGHRS, YFSETQ. CDR3 length equals 15 residues.

This chain uses TRBV7-9 with TRBJ2-3, with D unclear. Germline CDR1 is SEHNR and CDR2 is FQNEAQ (reference sequence). The CDR3 totals 13 residues. The V end lost 7 bases, the J end lost 4 bases, and 12 bases lay between the germline ends. The CDR3 is CASKKMGADTQYF. DNA for the CDR3: TGTGCCAGCAAAAAGATGGGCGCAGATACGCAGTATTTT.

The J gene is TRBJ2-2, the V gene TRBV7-3; possibly TRBD2 for D (6 bases). CDR3 length: 16 residues. V shed 5 bases and J shed 7 bases, with 20 bases lying between them. CDR1 SGHTA and CDR2 FQGTGA come from the germline V gene. CDR3 protein: CASSRGLPEGIGELFF. In DNA form, the CDR3 reads TGTGCCAGCAGCCGTGGCTTGCCGGAGGGAATCGGGGAGCTGTTTTTT.

The chain links TRBV28 to TRBJ1-4, with TRBD1 matching 8 bases. Losses at the gene ends were 5 bases for V and 5 bases for J; bases not matched to a gene: 7. There are 15 residues in the CDR3. Looked up from germline, CDR1 is MDHEN and CDR2 is SYDVKM. For the CDR3, the DNA is TGTGCCAGCAGTACCCGGACAGGGATAAATGAAAAACTGTTTTTT. Protein product: CASSTRTGINEKLFF.

V gene TRBV11-2 combines with J gene TRBJ1-5; D may be TRBD1 (6 bases). V was cut by 5 bases and J by 3 bases, with 20 bases left in between. The CDR3 length is 17 residues. Germline lookup yields CDR1 SGHAT and CDR2 FQNNGV. This CDR3 is CASSLGQLSPVNQPQHF. In DNA, the CDR3 is TGTGCCAGCAGCCTGGGACAACTCTCCCCCGTCAATCAGCCCCAGCATTTT.

The chain couples TRBV7-9 to TRBJ2-3; weak D call: TRBD1 (6 bases). The CDR3 has 15 residues. The V gene's germline CDR1 is SEHNR and CDR2 FQNEAQ (reference sequence). V gave up 2 bases and J gave up 2 bases, with 11 bases separating them. The CDR3 loop is CASSLQGLFTDTQYF. Here the CDR3 DNA reads TGTGCCAGCAGCTTACAGGGGCTTTTCACAGATACGCAGTATTTT.

The V and J genes are TRBV10-1 and TRBJ1-1; D uncertain. V was shortened by 2 bases and J by 8 bases, with 9 bases between the two germline ends. This CDR3 region has 12 residues. Germline V CDR1 and CDR2: WNHNN, SYGVQD (reference sequence). The CDR3 protein is CASSELGREAFF. DNA for the CDR3: TGCGCCAGCAGTGAGCTAGGCAGAGAAGCTTTCTTT.

The chain links TRBV5-1 to TRBJ2-1, with TRBD1 identical over 7 bases. CDR3 size: 16 residues. The junction had 10 bases not matched to a gene; V was cut back by 0 bases and J by 7 bases. Germline V CDR1 and CDR2: SGHRS, YFSETQ. The CDR3 nucleotides are TGCGCCAGCAGCTTGGCTACAGGGGTAATTAGGAATGAGCAGTTCTTC. Encoded protein: CASSLATGVIRNEQFF. The full variable domain, its missing parts supplied by reference TRBV5-1 and TRBJ2-1, is KAGVTQTPRYLIKTRGQQVTLSCSPISGHRSVSWYQQTPGQGLQFLFEYFSETQRNKGNFPGRFSGRQFSNSRSEMNVSTLELGDSALYLCASSLATGVIRNEQFFGPGTRLTVL.

Worth noting for this clone: This sample also contains other DNA sequences that code for the same CDR3. The CDR3 sequence is CASSVAGTSTGELFF. As DNA, the CDR3 is TGTGCCAGCAGCGTGGCAGGGACGAGCACCGGGGAGCTGTTTTTT. V usage is TRBV9 and J usage is TRBJ2-2, with D perhaps given as TRBD1 or TRBD2 (5 bases each). V shed 2 bases and J shed 4 bases, with 12 bases lying between them. CDR3 length: 15 amino acids. Per the germline V gene, CDR1 is SGDLS and CDR2 is YYNGEE.

This clone was detected only once. This rearrangement joins TRBV28 to TRBJ1-2, with D possibly matching TRBD1 (6 bases). Germline V gene sequence: CDR1 MDHEN, CDR2 SYDVKM. The V and J ends lost 4 bases and 8 bases respectively, with 14 bases between them. CDR3 length: 13 residues. The CDR3 here is CASSSTVGGGYTF. The CDR3 DNA follows: TGTGCCAGCAGTTCTACAGTGGGGGGCGGCTACACCTTC.

Remarks on this clone: The same CDR3 can be traced to other DNA sequences in this sample. This chain joins TRBV20-1 and TRBJ1-1; D unclear. The V and J ends lost 6 bases and 5 bases respectively, with 10 bases between them. Germline loops: CDR1 DFQATT, CDR2 SNEGSKA (reference sequence). The CDR3 loop spans 11 amino acids. In DNA, the CDR3 is TGCAGTGCCCTCGGGAGTACTGAAGCTTTCTTT. As protein: CSALGSTEAFF.

This chain links TRBV27 with TRBJ1-5; TRBD1 might be the D (5 bases). V lost 8 bases and J 3 bases, leaving 20 bases between the germline ends. Germline assignment: CDR1 MNHEY and CDR2 SMNVEV (reference sequence). This CDR3 contains 16 residues. Here the CDR3 DNA reads TGTGCCAGCCAGAGGATTGGGACGGGGATCAATCAGCCCCAGCATTTT. It codes for CASQRIGTGINQPQHF.

The V gene is TRBV30, the J gene TRBJ1-1; a possible D gene is TRBD1 (6 bases). The V end was cut by 2 bases, the J end by 4 bases, with 14 bases between. This CDR3 is 14 amino acids long. Germline CDR1 GTSNPN, CDR2 SVGIG (reference sequence). For the CDR3, the DNA is TGTGCCTGGAGTATCCACAGGGTAGGCACTGAAGCTTTCTTT. Translated, it gives CAWSIHRVGTEAFF.